The rows below give T cell receptor beta chains drawn from one sample of a study of shared clonotypes between healthy human individuals. Data came from immunoSEQ multiplex PCR; TCRdb stores just in-frame clones and leaves some out. In the table there are about 2.1 million clones, just over 90% of which are singletons. The sample taken for sequencing was naive CD8+ T cells from PBMCs. The receptors here all came from a man aged 18 to 30 in good health. Some clones in this sample may be carry-over from other donors' samples. Each CDR3 is given with its conserved first and last residue. A D gene is named only where the DNA matches it firmly. Where a row states a size, it is once, few, many or the class of an expanded clone; other rows omit it.

v_call	j_call	clone_size	d_call	cdr3_aa	cdr3_nt
TRBV5-3	TRBJ2-1	-	-	CARSLATGAGNEQFF	TGTGCCAGAAGCTTGGCAACGGGGGCAGGAAATGAGCAGTTCTTC
TRBV6-1	TRBJ2-7	-	TRBD1	CASSEAWTGIGGSYF	TGTGCCAGCAGTGAAGCTTGGACAGGGATTGGTGGGTCGTACTTC
TRBV29-1	TRBJ2-1	-	-	CSVEGTFQREQFF	TGCAGCGTTGAGGGGACGTTTCAAAGGGAGCAGTTCTTC
TRBV29-1	TRBJ1-2	-	-	CSVGTRDDYGYTF	TGCAGCGTAGGCACCCGGGACGACTATGGCTACACCTTC
TRBV5-1	TRBJ2-7	-	-	CASSLAGVPYEQYF	TGCGCCAGCAGCTTGGCTGGGGTCCCCTACGAGCAGTACTTC
TRBV4-2	TRBJ2-7	-	-	CASSQVLGGFDEQYF	TGTGCCAGCAGCCAAGTACTGGGAGGCTTCGACGAGCAGTACTTC
TRBV15	TRBJ1-1	few	-	CATSGSGSWNTEAFF	TGTGCCACCAGCGGATCAGGGAGCTGGAACACTGAAGCTTTCTTT
TRBV27	TRBJ1-2	-	TRBD1	CASSYGQGPSDGYTF	TGTGCCAGCAGTTATGGACAGGGCCCTTCTGATGGCTACACCTTC
TRBV9	TRBJ2-2	-	-	CASSDVARNTGELFF	TGTGCCAGCAGCGACGTAGCTCGGAACACCGGGGAGCTGTTTTTT
TRBV27	TRBJ2-1	-	-	CASRLGGNEQFF	TGTGCCAGCAGGTTGGGGGGCAATGAGCAGTTCTTC
TRBV7-8	TRBJ1-2	-	-	CASSSAEGTNYGYTF	TGTGCCAGCAGCTCGGCAGAAGGGACAAACTATGGCTACACCTTC
TRBV10-1	TRBJ2-3	once	TRBD1	CASKGARTDTQYF	TGCGCCAGCAAGGGGGCCCGCACAGATACGCAGTATTTT
TRBV30	TRBJ1-2	once	-	CAWSSVGGSFGYTF	TGTGCCTGGAGTAGTGTGGGGGGCTCGTTTGGCTACACCTTC